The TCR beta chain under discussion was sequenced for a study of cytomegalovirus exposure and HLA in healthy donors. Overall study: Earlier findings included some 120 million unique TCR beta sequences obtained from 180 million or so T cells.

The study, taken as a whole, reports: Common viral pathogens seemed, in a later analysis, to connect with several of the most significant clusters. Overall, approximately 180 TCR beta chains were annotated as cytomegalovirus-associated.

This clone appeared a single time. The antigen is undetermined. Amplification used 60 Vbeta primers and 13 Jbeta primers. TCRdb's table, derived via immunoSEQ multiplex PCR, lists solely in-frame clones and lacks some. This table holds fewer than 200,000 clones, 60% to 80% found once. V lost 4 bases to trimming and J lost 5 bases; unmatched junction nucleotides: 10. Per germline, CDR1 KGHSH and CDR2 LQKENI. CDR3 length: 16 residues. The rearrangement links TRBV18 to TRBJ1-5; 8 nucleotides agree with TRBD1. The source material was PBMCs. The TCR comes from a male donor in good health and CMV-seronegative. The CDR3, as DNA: TGTGCCAGCTCACTGACCGTTTTGACAGGGGATCAGCCCCAGCATTTT. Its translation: CASSLTVLTGDQPQHF. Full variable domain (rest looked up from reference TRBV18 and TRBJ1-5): NAGVMQNPRHLVRRRGQEARLRCSPMKGHSHVYWYRQLPEEGLKFMVYLQKENIIDESGMPKERFSAEFPKEGPSILRIQQVVRGDSAAYFCASSLTVLTGDQPQHFGDGTRLSIL.